Listed below are T cell receptor beta chains from one sample, sequenced in a study of technical replicates of blood from several donors. The method was immunoSEQ multiplex PCR; TCRdb's version includes in-frame clones alone and lacks a portion of them. This sample has tens of thousands of clones; roughly 90% occur once, and the top ten carry just over 4.5%. Sequences were obtained from PBMCs. All receptors derive from a human donor in good health. Some clones in this sample may be carry-over from other donors' samples. Each CDR3 is given with its conserved first and last residue. Fields, in order: D gene, clone size, CDR3 length, V gene, J gene, CDR3 DNA, CDR3 protein. The D gene is left open where the match is weak. Size values are once, few and many counts, or a class for expanded clones, and some rows have none.

d_gene: NA; abundance: NA; len: 15; v_gene: TRBV7-2; j_gene: TRBJ2-1; CDR3nt: TGTGCCAGCAGCTTAGAGGGAAGGGGCTACAATGAGCAGTTCTTC; CDR3aa: CASSLEGRGYNEQFF
d_gene: TRBD2; abundance: once; len: 15; v_gene: TRBV6-1; j_gene: TRBJ2-3; CDR3nt: TGTGCCAGCAACAAAGCGGGAGTAAACCCAGATACGCAGTATTTT; CDR3aa: CASNKAGVNPDTQYF
d_gene: TRBD1; abundance: NA; len: 15; v_gene: TRBV7-3; j_gene: TRBJ2-2; CDR3nt: TGTGCCAGCAGCTTAACTCCAGGGGGCTCCGGGGAGCTGTTTTTT; CDR3aa: CASSLTPGGSGELFF
d_gene: NA; abundance: NA; len: 14; v_gene: TRBV7-9; j_gene: TRBJ2-7; CDR3nt: TGTGCCAGCCGAGCGCTGCGGGAAGGCCACGAGCAGTACTTC; CDR3aa: CASRALREGHEQYF
d_gene: NA; abundance: NA; len: 16; v_gene: TRBV14; j_gene: TRBJ1-1; CDR3nt: TGTGCCAGCAGCCAAGAGAGAGGACAGTTAAACACTGAAGCTTTCTTT; CDR3aa: CASSQERGQLNTEAFF
d_gene: NA; abundance: NA; len: 16; v_gene: TRBV4-3; j_gene: TRBJ1-4; CDR3nt: TGCGCCAGCAGCCAAGTCATTCAACAGGGAACCGAAAAACTGTTTTTT; CDR3aa: CASSQVIQQGTEKLFF
d_gene: NA; abundance: once; len: 14; v_gene: TRBV7-2; j_gene: TRBJ2-1; CDR3nt: TGTGCCAGCAGCTTCTACGGGAGAGAAACGGGTCCGTTCTTC; CDR3aa: CASSFYGRETGPFF
d_gene: TRBD2; abundance: NA; len: 15; v_gene: TRBV19; j_gene: TRBJ2-5; CDR3nt: TGTGCCAGTAGTGCCTATCGGGAGGGAGGAGAGACCCAGTACTTC; CDR3aa: CASSAYREGGETQYF
d_gene: TRBD1; abundance: NA; len: 17; v_gene: TRBV18; j_gene: TRBJ1-2; CDR3nt: TGTGCCAGCTCACCACCCTCCCGCCGGGACAGTTCCTATGGCTACACCTTC; CDR3aa: CASSPPSRRDSSYGYTF
d_gene: NA; abundance: few; len: 15; v_gene: TRBV5-1; j_gene: TRBJ1-1; CDR3nt: TGCGCCAGCAGCTTCGGGGGAGATCCGGGACTCGAAGCTTTCTTT; CDR3aa: CASSFGGDPGLEAFF
d_gene: TRBD1; abundance: few; len: 16; v_gene: TRBV18; j_gene: TRBJ1-1; CDR3nt: TGTGCCAGCTCCCTCGACAGGGGCGGGGTTGGCACTGAAGCTTTCTTT; CDR3aa: CASSLDRGGVGTEAFF
d_gene: NA; abundance: few; len: 15; v_gene: TRBV5-5; j_gene: TRBJ2-1; CDR3nt: TGTGCCAGCAGCTGGACGGTGGAGGGCTACAATGAGCAGTTCTTC; CDR3aa: CASSWTVEGYNEQFF
d_gene: NA; abundance: NA; len: 14; v_gene: TRBV6-1; j_gene: TRBJ2-7; CDR3nt: TGTGCCAGCAGTGAAGGGGACATTACCTACGAGCAGTACTTC; CDR3aa: CASSEGDITYEQYF
d_gene: NA; abundance: NA; len: 18; v_gene: TRBV30; j_gene: TRBJ1-1; CDR3nt: TGTGCCTGGAGTGTACCGGATCTGTGGGGCAGGCTAAACACTGAAGCTTTCTTT; CDR3aa: CAWSVPDLWGRLNTEAFF
d_gene: NA; abundance: NA; len: 13; v_gene: TRBV9; j_gene: TRBJ2-1; CDR3nt: TGTGCCAGCAGCAGCCTGGGGCTCAATGAGCAGTTCTTC; CDR3aa: CASSSLGLNEQFF